The entry that follows covers one T cell receptor (beta chain) sequence. The CDR3 loop spans 14 amino acids. V was clipped by 5 bases and J by 5 bases; unmatched bases: 8. Per the germline V gene, CDR1 is MNHEY and CDR2 is SMNVEV (reference sequence). This sample is part of a study of metastatic and nonmetastatic thyroid tumors. Study background: Repertoires were compared across blood and tumor or nodule tissue from malignant and benign thyroid patients.

Nobody among the patients had been given any treatment before thyroid surgery. Via MiXCR, TCRdb re-called the PCR reads. The sample lists 3,800 or so clones; roughly 30% were seen once. The gene calls are TRBV27 and TRBJ1-2; 7 nucleotides line up with TRBD1. Sequencing was carried out using adjacent normal tissue. The clonotype comes from a female donor with papillary thyroid cancer or a benign thyroid nodule (not recorded which). Some clones in this sample may be carry-over from other donors' samples. CDR3 protein: CASSAQGGDYGYTF. The CDR3 region has the DNA TGTGCCAGCAGTGCTCAGGGGGGGGATTATGGCTACACCTTC.